This TCR beta chain was captured in a study of T cells in localized non-small cell lung cancer. V lost 6 bases and J lost 4, with 17 bases in between. The CDR3 contains 15 residues. Germline lookup yields CDR1 MRHNA and CDR2 SNTAGT. The method was immunoSEQ multiplex PCR; TCRdb's version includes in-frame clones alone and lacks a portion of them. The sample includes approximately 140,000 clones, more than 70% of them seen just once. The study, taken as a whole, reports: Researchers found a median approximately 60 of the top 100 tumor clones in adjacent lung.

Comment on this clone: Its antigen is currently unknown.

J is TRBJ2-3 and V is TRBV6-4; perhaps TRBD2 as D (6 bases). The receptor was derived from a female donor at least 60 years old with stage I lung adenocarcinoma. The sequenced sample was peripheral blood, obtained before any cancer treatment. DNA of the CDR3: TGTGCCAGCAGCGGGAGTGCTATGGGAGCAGATACGCAGTATTTT. It is translated as CASSGSAMGADTQYF.